Following are 20 T cell receptor beta chains from one sample sequenced in a study of T cell changes during pregnancy in multiple sclerosis. The repertoire was sequenced with immunoSEQ multiplex PCR; TCRdb's copy has only in-frame clones and lacks some. The data contain approximately 100,000 clones, approximately 94% of them singletons. The sample consisted of peripheral blood, taken in the second trimester of pregnancy. All receptors come from a female donor with multiple sclerosis, enrolled in a pregnancy study.

The chain recombines TRBV7-3 with TRBJ1-1; D is perhaps TRBD1 (5 bases). Germline loops: CDR1 SGHTA, CDR2 FQGTGA. Trimming cost V 2 bases and J 0 bases, with 10 bases left between them. The CDR3 has 15 residues. The CDR3 coding sequence is TGTGCCAGCAGCTTAGGGGCCAGGGTGAACACTGAAGCTTTCTTT. Encoded protein: CASSLGARVNTEAFF.

This chain uses TRBV19 with TRBJ1-2, with 7 bases identical to TRBD1. The germline CDR1 and CDR2 sequences are LNHDA and SQIVND (reference sequence). This CDR3 region has 14 residues. Unmatched junction bases numbered 10, after V lost 8 bases and J lost 4 bases. The CDR3 reads CASGTSGGGYGYTF. CDR3 bases: TGTGCCAGTGGGACCTCAGGGGGAGGCTATGGCTACACCTTC.

The chain combines TRBV9 with TRBJ1-1; D gene ambiguous. Trimming removed 0 bases at V and 0 bases at J, with 9 bases between. The CDR3 has 15 amino acids. Germline loops: CDR1 SGDLS, CDR2 YYNGEE. Written as DNA, the CDR3 is TGTGCCAGCAGCGTAGATCTCAGGATGAACACTGAAGCTTTCTTT. Its protein is CASSVDLRMNTEAFF.

This chain connects TRBV5-6 to TRBJ1-5; 9 bases line up with TRBD1. With V trimmed by 3 bases and J by 7 bases, 8 bases remained unmatched. The germline gives CDR1 SGHDT, CDR2 YYEEEE. CDR3 length: 15 residues. The chain's CDR3 is CASSSRDRVWQPQHF. DNA of the CDR3: TGTGCCAGCAGCTCCCGGGACAGGGTGTGGCAGCCCCAGCATTTT.

The CDR3 DNA reads TGTGCCAGCAGTTTAAATAGCCAGGGTATCTATGGCTACACCTTC. This encodes CASSLNSQGIYGYTF. This chain links TRBV28 with TRBJ1-2; tentative D call: TRBD1 (5 bases). Germline CDR1 MDHEN, CDR2 SYDVKM. V was pared by 2 bases and J by 4 bases, with 14 bases between. This CDR3 comprises 15 residues.

The rearrangement links TRBV6-1 to TRBJ1-1; D is unclear. This CDR3 has 11 amino acids. V was pared by 8 bases and J by 3 bases, with 7 bases between. From germline, CDR1 is MNHNS and CDR2 SASEGT. The DNA for the CDR3 is TGTGCCAGCGGCAGGTACACTGAAGCTTTCTTT. Its protein product is CASGRYTEAFF.

The rearrangement uses TRBV5-1 and TRBJ2-7; 12 positions match TRBD2. Trimming removed 4 bases from V and 6 bases from J; junction bases left unmatched: 5. This CDR3 has 14 residues. Germline V CDR1 and CDR2: SGHRS, YFSETQ. The CDR3 loop reads CASSPTSGSPEQYF. CDR3 coding DNA: TGCGCCAGCAGCCCGACTAGCGGGAGCCCCGAGCAGTACTTC.

This chain joins TRBV5-1 and TRBJ1-6; 8 nucleotides line up with TRBD1. CDR3 length: 15 residues. With 4 bases clipped from V and 5 bases from J, the junction kept 5 bases outside the gene matches. In germline, CDR1 is SGHRS, CDR2 YFSETQ. The CDR3 spells CASSIWTGNNSPLHF. For the CDR3, the DNA is TGCGCCAGCAGCATCTGGACAGGGAATAATTCACCCCTCCACTTT. Looking up the rest from reference TRBV5-1 and TRBJ1-6 gives the full variable domain: KAGVTQTPRYLIKTRGQQVTLSCSPISGHRSVSWYQQTPGQGLQFLFEYFSETQRNKGNFPGRFSGRQFSNSRSEMNVSTLELGDSALYLCASSIWTGNNSPLHFGNGTRLTVT.

This chain uses TRBV7-3 with TRBJ2-3; the D gene is possibly TRBD1 (5 bases). CDR3 length: 13 residues. V lost 5 bases to trimming and J lost 14 bases, with 20 bases between them. Germline-derived CDR1 and CDR2 are SGHTA and FQGTGA. The CDR3 here is CASSDRFKGEGYF. The CDR3 DNA is TGTGCCAGCAGCGACCGTTTTAAAGGGGAAGGGTATTTT.

The rearrangement uses TRBV2 and TRBJ1-1, with 9 bases matching TRBD1. This CDR3 spans 14 amino acids. Germline V lookup: CDR1 SNHLY, CDR2 FYNNEI. V lost 6 bases, J lost 4 bases, and 6 bases stayed unmatched. In DNA form, the CDR3 reads TGTGCCAGCAGGAAAAAGACAGGGGGCACTGAAGCTTTCTTT. Its translation is CASRKKTGGTEAFF.

This sequence joins TRBV27 and TRBJ2-1; tentative D call: TRBD2 (7 bases). Looked up from germline, CDR1 is MNHEY and CDR2 is SMNVEV (reference sequence). There are 16 residues in the CDR3. V gave up 5 bases and J gave up 2 bases, with 16 bases separating them. CDR3 sequence: CASSPLGGQPYNEQFF. The CDR3 nucleotides read TGTGCCAGCAGTCCCCTCGGGGGGCAGCCCTACAATGAGCAGTTCTTC.

The J gene is TRBJ2-7, the V gene TRBV29-1, with 8 bases aligning to TRBD1. The germline V gene encodes CDR1 SQVTM and CDR2 ANQGSEA. The length of the CDR3 is 15 residues. The V and J ends lost 3 bases and 5 bases, in that order; junction bases with no gene match: 12. This CDR3 is CSVDSGQGLRHEQYF. The CDR3 bases are TGCAGCGTTGACTCTGGACAGGGATTGCGTCACGAGCAGTACTTC.

The gene calls are TRBV5-1 and TRBJ1-2; 8 bases fit TRBD1. The V and J ends lost 2 bases and 2 bases, in that order; junction bases with no gene match: 2. Germline CDR1 reads SGHRS; CDR2 reads YFSETQ. The CDR3 has 14 amino acids. CDR3 amino acids: CASSLSGGNYGYTF. The CDR3 DNA sequence: TGCGCCAGCAGCTTATCAGGGGGCAACTATGGCTACACCTTC.

This chain connects TRBV19 to TRBJ2-2; perhaps TRBD2 as D (5 bases). The CDR3 is 17 amino acids. Germline V lookup: CDR1 LNHDA, CDR2 SQIVND (reference sequence). Trimming stripped 0 bases from V and 5 bases from J, with 16 bases between. CDR3 DNA sequence: TGTGCCAGTAGTATAGATGGCGAGGGTACAGCAACCGGGGAGCTGTTTTTT. It yields the protein CASSIDGEGTATGELFF.

V is TRBV6-1 and J is TRBJ2-1; 7 bases fit TRBD2. The CDR3 has 15 amino acids. Germline V lookup: CDR1 MNHNS, CDR2 SASEGT. Germline trimming cut 2 bases from V and 2 bases from J; bases unmatched to any gene: 3. The CDR3 region is CASSELAGAYNEQFF. For the CDR3, the DNA is TGTGCCAGCAGTGAATTGGCGGGGGCCTACAATGAGCAGTTCTTC.

Here the CDR3 reads CASSPPDMRNTEAFF. The CDR3 DNA reads as TGTGCCAGCTCACCCCCCGACATGAGGAACACTGAAGCTTTCTTT. The chain recombines TRBV18 with TRBJ1-1; D gene unclear. This CDR3 contains 15 residues. The germline V gene has CDR1 KGHSH and CDR2 LQKENI. V was pared by 3 bases and J by 1 base, with 12 bases between.

The chain has TRBV27 and TRBJ1-2, with unresolved D. Trimming took 2 bases from V and 4 from J, leaving 11 bases between them. The CDR3 runs to 14 residues. In germline, CDR1 is MNHEY, CDR2 SMNVEV (reference sequence). CDR3 sequence (DNA): TGTGCCAGCAGTTTAAGTAGTAGCCTCTATGGCTACACCTTC. Its translation: CASSLSSSLYGYTF.

This chain links TRBV6-4 with TRBJ2-3, with 11 bases matching TRBD2. CDR1 is MRHNA, CDR2 SNTAGT, per germline. V shed 6 bases, J shed 2 bases, and the junction held 4 bases outside the gene matches. The CDR3 runs to 15 residues. CDR3 nucleotides: TGTGCCAGCAGCCAACTAGCGGGGGACACAGATACGCAGTATTTT. Translating it yields CASSQLAGDTDTQYF.

J is TRBJ2-5 and V is TRBV28; D gene ambiguous. The germline V gene encodes CDR1 MDHEN and CDR2 SYDVKM. The germline V and J ends were trimmed by 2 bases and 0 bases, with 7 bases remaining between them. CDR3 length equals 14 residues. CDR3 protein: CASSLRAYQETQYF. The CDR3, as DNA: TGTGCCAGCAGTTTAAGAGCGTACCAAGAGACCCAGTACTTC. The full variable domain, its missing parts supplied by reference TRBV28 and TRBJ2-5, is DVKVTQSSRYLVKRTGEKVFLECVQDMDHENMFWYRQDPGLGLRLIYFSYDVKMKEKGDIPEGYSVSREKKERFSLILESASTNQTSMYLCASSLRAYQETQYFGPGTRLLVL.

V and J are TRBV11-2 and TRBJ1-1, with unresolved D. Germline V gene data show CDR1 as SGHAT and CDR2 as FQNNGV. Trimming removed 5 bases at V and 4 bases at J, with 11 bases between. CDR3 length equals 13 residues. Here the CDR3 reads CASSQEVSTEAFF. CDR3 sequence (DNA): TGTGCCAGCAGCCAGGAAGTCAGCACTGAAGCTTTCTTT.